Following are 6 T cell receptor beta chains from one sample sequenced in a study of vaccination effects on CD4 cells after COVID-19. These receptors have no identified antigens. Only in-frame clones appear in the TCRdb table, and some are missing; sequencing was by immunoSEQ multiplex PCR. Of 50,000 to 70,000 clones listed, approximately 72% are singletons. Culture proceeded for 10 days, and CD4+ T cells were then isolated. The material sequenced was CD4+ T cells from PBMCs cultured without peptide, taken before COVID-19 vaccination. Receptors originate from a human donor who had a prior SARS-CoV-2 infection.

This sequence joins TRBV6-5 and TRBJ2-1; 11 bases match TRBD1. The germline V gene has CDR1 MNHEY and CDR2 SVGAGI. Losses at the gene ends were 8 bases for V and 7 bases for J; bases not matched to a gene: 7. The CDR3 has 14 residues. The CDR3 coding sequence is TGTGCCAGCCGGACAGGGGGCGCGTATAATGAGCAGTTCTTC. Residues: CASRTGGAYNEQFF.

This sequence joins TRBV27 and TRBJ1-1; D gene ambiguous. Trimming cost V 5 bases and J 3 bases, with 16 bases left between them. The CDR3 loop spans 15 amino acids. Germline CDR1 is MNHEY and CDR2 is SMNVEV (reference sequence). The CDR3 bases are TGTGCCAGCAGTCCACCACCGGACCTCTACACTGAAGCTTTCTTT. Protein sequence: CASSPPPDLYTEAFF.

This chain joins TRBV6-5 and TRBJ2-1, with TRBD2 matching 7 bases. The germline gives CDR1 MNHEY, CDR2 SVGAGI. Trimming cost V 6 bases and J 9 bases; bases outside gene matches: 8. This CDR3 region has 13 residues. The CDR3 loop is CASRFVGEGEQFF. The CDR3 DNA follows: TGTGCCAGCAGGTTCGTGGGGGAGGGTGAGCAGTTCTTC.

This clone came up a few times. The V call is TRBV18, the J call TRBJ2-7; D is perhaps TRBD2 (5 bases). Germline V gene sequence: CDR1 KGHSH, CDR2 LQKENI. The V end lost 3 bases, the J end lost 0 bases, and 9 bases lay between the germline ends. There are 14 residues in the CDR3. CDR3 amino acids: CASSPSGISYEQYF. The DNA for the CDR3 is TGTGCCAGCTCACCGTCCGGGATCTCCTACGAGCAGTACTTC. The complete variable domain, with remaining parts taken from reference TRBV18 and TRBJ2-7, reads NAGVMQNPRHLVRRRGQEARLRCSPMKGHSHVYWYRQLPEEGLKFMVYLQKENIIDESGMPKERFSAEFPKEGPSILRIQQVVRGDSAAYFCASSPSGISYEQYFGPGTRLTVT.

CDR3 region: CASSPGWTAASYEQYF. For the CDR3, the DNA is TGTGCCAGCTCACCCGGGTGGACGGCGGCTTCCTACGAGCAGTACTTC. This rearrangement joins TRBV18 to TRBJ2-7; D is ambiguous. CDR3 size: 16 residues. Germline V gene sequence: CDR1 KGHSH, CDR2 LQKENI. Trimming pared 3 bases from V and 1 base from J, leaving 16 bases between.

In nucleotides, the CDR3 is TGTGCCAGCAGCTTCCTCGCCAGAGCCTCCACAGATACGCAGTATTTT. Protein: CASSFLARASTDTQYF. The chain employs TRBV11-3 and TRBJ2-3, with unresolved D. The V gene's germline CDR1 is SGHNT and CDR2 YENEEA. V lost 3 bases and J 2 bases, leaving 15 bases between the germline ends. The CDR3 length is 16 residues.